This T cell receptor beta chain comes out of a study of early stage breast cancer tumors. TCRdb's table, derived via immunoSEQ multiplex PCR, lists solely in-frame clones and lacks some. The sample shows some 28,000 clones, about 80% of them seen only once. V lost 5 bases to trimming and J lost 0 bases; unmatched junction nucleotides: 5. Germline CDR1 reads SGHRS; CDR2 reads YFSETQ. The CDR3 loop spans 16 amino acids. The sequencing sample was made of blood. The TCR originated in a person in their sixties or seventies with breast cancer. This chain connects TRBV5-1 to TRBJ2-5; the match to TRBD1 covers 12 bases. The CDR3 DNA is TGCGCCAGCAGTCCCGGGACAGGGGGCTACCAAGAGACCCAGTACTTC. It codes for CASSPGTGGYQETQYF. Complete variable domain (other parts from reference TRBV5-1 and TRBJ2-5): KAGVTQTPRYLIKTRGQQVTLSCSPISGHRSVSWYQQTPGQGLQFLFEYFSETQRNKGNFPGRFSGRQFSNSRSEMNVSTLELGDSALYLCASSPGTGGYQETQYFGPGTRLLVL.